Sequencing of this T cell receptor beta chain was carried out in a study of T cells in Graves' hyperthyroidism and ophthalmopathy. This CDR3 region has 15 residues. Trimming cost V 2 bases and J 3 bases, with 11 bases left between them. The germline V gene encodes CDR1 SGHKS and CDR2 YYEKEE (reference sequence). This clonotype was recorded a few times. From RNA transcripts, TCR beta CDR3 regions were amplified. HTBI primers were the set used in a first-round RT-PCR of the TCR CDR3. TCRdb re-derived calls from the multiplex PCR reads in MiXCR, one entry per CDR3 protein. The table records about 380,000 distinct CDR3 sequences, approximately 17% of them present only once.

The sample comprised blood. This chain links TRBV5-5 with TRBJ1-4; D is ambiguous. The clonotype originates from a man younger than 35 with Graves' ophthalmopathy. This chain's CDR3 is CASSFLGSANEKLFF. The DNA for the CDR3 is TGTGCCAGCAGCTTTTTAGGTTCAGCTAATGAAAAACTGTTTTTT. Full variable domain (missing parts from reference TRBV5-5 and TRBJ1-4): DAGVTQSPTHLIKTRGQQVTLRCSPISGHKSVSWYQQVLGQGPQFIFQYYEKEERGRGNFPDRFSARQFPNYSSELNVNALLLGDSALYLCASSFLGSANEKLFFGSGTQLSVL.